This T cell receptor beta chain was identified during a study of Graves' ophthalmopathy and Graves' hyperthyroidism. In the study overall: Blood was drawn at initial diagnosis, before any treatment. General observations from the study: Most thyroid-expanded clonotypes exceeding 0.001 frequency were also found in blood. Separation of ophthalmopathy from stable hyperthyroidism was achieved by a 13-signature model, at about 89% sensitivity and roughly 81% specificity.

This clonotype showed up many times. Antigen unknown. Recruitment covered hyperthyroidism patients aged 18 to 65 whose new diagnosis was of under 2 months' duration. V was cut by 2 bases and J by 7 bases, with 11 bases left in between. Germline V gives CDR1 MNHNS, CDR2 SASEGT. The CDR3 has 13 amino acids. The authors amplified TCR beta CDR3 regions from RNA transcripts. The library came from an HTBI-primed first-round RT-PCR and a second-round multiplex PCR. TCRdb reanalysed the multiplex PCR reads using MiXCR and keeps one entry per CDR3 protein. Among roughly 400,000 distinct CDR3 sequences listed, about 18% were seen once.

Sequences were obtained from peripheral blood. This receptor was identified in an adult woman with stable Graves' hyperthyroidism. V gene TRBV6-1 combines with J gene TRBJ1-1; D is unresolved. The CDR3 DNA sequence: TGTGCCAGCAGTGAATCTTCTGGACTTGAAGCTTTCTTT. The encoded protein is CASSESSGLEAFF.